The 13 T cell receptor beta chains below were found in one sample sequenced in a study of blood T cell repertoires in COVID-19. Here immunoSEQ multiplex PCR was the method, and the copy in TCRdb shows in-frame clones only, minus some. The sample lists 100,000 to 120,000 clones; roughly 80% were seen once. Sequencing was performed on peripheral blood. Receptors were obtained from a woman aged 60-70 years with acute or convalescent COVID-19.

The rearrangement joins TRBV5-6 to TRBJ2-3; 7 bases match TRBD1. Trimming removed 2 bases from V and 7 bases from J; junction bases left unmatched: 4. CDR1 and CDR2 from the germline V gene are SGHDT and YYEEEE. This CDR3 comprises 13 residues. Written as DNA, the CDR3 is TGTGCCAGCAGCTTCCCGACAGGGAATACGCAGTATTTT. Its protein product is CASSFPTGNTQYF.

The chain combines TRBV6-5 with TRBJ1-1; D is unclear. V was trimmed by 6 bases and J by 1 base, leaving 15 bases between them. CDR3 length: 15 residues. Germline CDR1 reads MNHEY; CDR2 reads SVGAGI. The CDR3 sequence is CASSPLGGANTEAFF. The CDR3 region has the DNA TGTGCCAGCAGCCCCCTGGGAGGAGCGAACACTGAAGCTTTCTTT.

The gene calls are TRBV3-1 (or the pseudogene TRBV3-2) and TRBJ1-1; D unresolved. The V gene lost 3 bases and the J gene lost 4 bases, with 9 bases spanning the gap. The CDR3 is 13 residues long. Per germline, CDR1 LGHDT and CDR2 YNNKEL (reference sequence). The CDR3 sequence: CASSHGQVTEAFF. CDR3 bases: TGTGCCAGCAGCCATGGCCAGGTCACTGAAGCTTTCTTT.

This chain uses TRBV25-1 with TRBJ2-1; 7 bases are shared with TRBD2. CDR3 length equals 16 residues. Germline trimming cut 1 base from V and 0 bases from J; bases unmatched to any gene: 3. From germline, CDR1 is MGHDK and CDR2 SYGVNS. As DNA, the CDR3 is TGTGCCAGCAGTGAATGGGGGGGTAGCTCCTACAATGAGCAGTTCTTC. It translates to CASSEWGGSSYNEQFF.

The genes are TRBV6-5 and TRBJ1-6, with TRBD1 identical over 8 bases. The ends lost 8 bases at V and 8 bases at J; junction bases unmatched: 8. The CDR3 runs to 14 residues. Germline V gives CDR1 MNHEY, CDR2 SVGAGI. The CDR3 sequence: CASGWTGWDSPLHF. In DNA, the CDR3 is TGTGCCAGCGGCTGGACAGGGTGGGATTCACCCCTCCACTTT.

The chain has TRBV5-7 and TRBJ2-7; 16 positions match TRBD2. TRBV5-7 is identified as an open reading frame with a role that is uncertain. The CDR3 sequence is 16 residues long. The ends lost 4 bases at V and 5 bases at J; junction bases unmatched: 6. In nucleotides, the CDR3 is TGTGCCAGCAGCCCGGGACTAGCGGGGGGGTACCACGAGCAGTACTTC. Its protein is CASSPGLAGGYHEQYF.

The J gene is TRBJ1-4, the V gene TRBV4-2; TRBD1 agrees at 8 bases. Trimming cost V 0 bases and J 7 bases; bases outside gene matches: 7. The CDR3 is 16 residues long. Germline CDR1 LGHNA, CDR2 YNFKEQ. CDR3 region: CASSQDPHRGSEKLFF. CDR3 DNA: TGTGCCAGCAGCCAAGACCCCCACAGGGGGAGTGAAAAACTGTTTTTT.

V gene TRBV23-1 combines with J gene TRBJ1-5, with D uncertain. TRBV23-1 is an ORF, and what it does is uncertain. Deletions cut 7 bases from V and 6 bases from J, with 7 bases between. The CDR3 spans 11 residues. In DNA form, the CDR3 reads TGCGCCAGCAAAACGAGTCAGCCCCAGCATTTT. It is translated as CASKTSQPQHF.

This chain uses TRBV30 with TRBJ2-3, with unresolved D. The CDR3 totals 13 residues. V was trimmed by 4 bases and J by 5 bases, leaving 13 bases between them. CDR1 is GTSNPN and CDR2 is SVGIG in the germline V gene (reference sequence). The CDR3, as DNA: TGTGCCTGGACCCAAACCCGAGTAGATACGCAGTATTTT. This translates into CAWTQTRVDTQYF.

This chain connects TRBV19 to TRBJ1-6; D is uncertain. The germline V and J ends were trimmed by 5 bases and 8 bases, with 10 bases remaining between them. Germline CDR1 is LNHDA and CDR2 is SQIVND (reference sequence). This CDR3 spans 13 amino acids. CDR3 nucleotides: TGTGCCAGTAGTGGGCTGACCGATTCACCCCTCCACTTT. This codes for CASSGLTDSPLHF. The full variable domain, with the rest looked up from reference TRBV19 and TRBJ1-6, is DGGITQSPKYLFRKEGQNVTLSCEQNLNHDAMYWYRQDPGQGLRLIYYSQIVNDFQKGDIAEGYSVSREKKESFPLTVTSAQKNPTAFYLCASSGLTDSPLHFGNGTRLTVT.

The V call is TRBV2, the J call TRBJ2-4; D perhaps matches TRBD2 (6 bases). Germline-derived CDR1 and CDR2 are SNHLY and FYNNEI. The CDR3 extends over 16 amino acids. V was pared by 0 bases and J by 7 bases, with 16 bases between. CDR3 protein: CASSEALGGAGNIQYF. Here the CDR3 DNA reads TGTGCCAGCAGTGAAGCGCTTGGAGGGGCCGGGAACATTCAGTACTTC.

The genes are TRBV2 and TRBJ1-5, with 9 bases matching TRBD1. This CDR3 region has 16 residues. Trimming took 2 bases from V and 4 from J; bases not matched to a gene: 6. Per the germline V gene, CDR1 is SNHLY and CDR2 is FYNNEI. The CDR3 loop is CASSETGTGINQPQHF. As DNA, the CDR3 is TGTGCCAGCAGTGAAACGGGGACAGGGATAAATCAGCCCCAGCATTTT.

The chain joins TRBV7-3 to TRBJ1-3; D remains unclear. The CDR3 length is 16 residues. V was trimmed by 3 bases and J by 4 bases, leaving 16 bases between them. The germline gives CDR1 SGHTA, CDR2 FQGTGA. The CDR3 reads CASSFPRWLAGNTIYF. The CDR3 DNA sequence: TGTGCCAGCAGCTTCCCTAGGTGGCTCGCGGGAAACACCATATATTTT.